The next 28 T cell receptor beta chains were all read from a single sample in a study of T cells in Graves' hyperthyroidism and ophthalmopathy. Authors of the study amplified TCR beta CDR3 regions from RNA transcripts. The HTBI primer set drove a first-round RT-PCR of the TCR CDR3. TCRdb reprocessed the multiplex PCR reads with MiXCR, giving one entry per CDR3 protein. The sample has hundreds of thousands of distinct CDR3 sequences, roughly a third seen once; the top ten hold roughly 31%. Sequencing was performed on blood. All receptors derive from a woman aged 40 to 50 with Graves' hyperthyroidism.

This clonotype was recorded at least ten times. This rearrangement joins TRBV7-6 to TRBJ2-7; D is possibly TRBD2 (5 bases). The length of the CDR3 is 15 residues. CDR1 and CDR2 (germline): SGHVS, FNYEAQ. Trimming shortened V by 1 base and J by 6 bases, and 16 bases separated the two germline ends. The CDR3, as DNA: TGTGCCAGCAGCTTAGGAGCGGCCCCTGAGTCCGAGCAGTACTTC. Its protein is CASSLGAAPESEQYF.

This chain links TRBV7-9 with TRBJ1-3; 10 bases align to TRBD1. This CDR3 has 17 amino acids. In germline, CDR1 is SEHNR, CDR2 FQNEAQ (reference sequence). Trimming removed 5 bases from V and 1 base from J; junction bases left unmatched: 8. The CDR3 region is CASSDPGTGVSGNTIYF. DNA for the CDR3: TGTGCCAGCAGCGACCCCGGGACAGGGGTATCTGGAAACACCATATATTTT.

This chain uses TRBV5-6 with TRBJ2-2; D unclear. Trimming removed 1 base at V and 3 bases at J, with 13 bases between. Germline V lookup: CDR1 SGHDT, CDR2 YYEEEE. The CDR3 length is 16 residues. The CDR3 spells CASSLMGSTDTGELFF. The CDR3 DNA reads as TGTGCCAGCAGCTTGATGGGCTCGACGGACACCGGGGAGCTGTTTTTT.

In this sample, this clonotype turned up a few times. V and J are TRBV20-1 and TRBJ1-5; 7 bases are shared with TRBD1. Germline loops: CDR1 DFQATT, CDR2 SNEGSKA (reference sequence). J gave up 8 bases and V 0 bases, and 7 bases lay outside the gene matches. This CDR3 region has 14 residues. The CDR3 reads CSARDLTGDEPQHF. The CDR3 nucleotides are TGCAGTGCTAGAGACCTAACAGGGGATGAGCCCCAGCATTTT.

The rearrangement links TRBV11-3 to TRBJ2-7, with 9 bases identical to TRBD2. The CDR3 length is 14 residues. Per the germline V gene, CDR1 is SGHNT and CDR2 is YENEEA. The ends lost 11 bases at V and 0 bases at J; junction bases unmatched: 8. The CDR3: CACAWRGGSYEQYF. In nucleotides, the CDR3 is TGTGCCTGCGCCTGGCGGGGGGGCTCCTACGAGCAGTACTTC.

This clonotype was picked up one time. The chain combines TRBV6-5 with TRBJ2-2; 12 bases agree with TRBD1. J was trimmed by 8 bases and V by 6 bases; bases with no gene match: 13. The germline gives CDR1 MNHEY, CDR2 SVGAGI. The CDR3 runs to 17 residues. For the CDR3, the DNA is TGTGCCAGCAGCTTAAGGCCGGGACAGGGGGCATCTGGGGAGCTGTTTTTT. Translating it yields CASSLRPGQGASGELFF.

The V and J genes are TRBV9 and TRBJ2-7; unclear D gene. The CDR3 totals 15 residues. Trimming left V 5 bases short and J 2 bases short, with 17 bases between. CDR1 SGDLS and CDR2 YYNGEE come from the germline V gene. The CDR3 spells CASSLILDSTYEQYF. The CDR3 bases are TGTGCCAGCAGTTTAATCCTTGATTCTACCTACGAGCAGTACTTC. The full variable domain, its missing parts supplied by reference TRBV9 and TRBJ2-7, is DSGVTQTPKHLITATGQRVTLRCSPRSGDLSVYWYQQSLDQGLQFLIQYYNGEERAKGNILERFSAQQFPDLHSELNLSSLELGDSALYFCASSLILDSTYEQYFGPGTRLTVT.

The rearrangement links TRBV12-3 or TRBV12-4 to TRBJ1-3; no clear D gene. There are 16 residues in the CDR3. Between the trimmed V and J ends, which lost 4 bases and 0 bases, there was a span of 13 bases. As DNA, the CDR3 is TGTGCCAGCAGTTCGGAACACTCGAGCTCTGGAAACACCATATATTTT. Translating it yields CASSSEHSSSGNTIYF.

This clonotype showed up many times. The chain couples TRBV29-1 to TRBJ1-1; tentative D call: TRBD1 (5 bases). CDR1 and CDR2 from the germline V gene are SQVTM and ANQGSEA. Trimming took 3 bases from V and 6 from J, leaving 14 bases between them. The CDR3 is 13 amino acids. CDR3 residues: CSVDSGRGAEAFF. In DNA, the CDR3 is TGCAGCGTTGATAGCGGCAGAGGGGCTGAAGCTTTCTTT.

This clonotype was observed many times. CDR3 protein: CSVWDREGGYTF. The DNA for the CDR3 is TGCAGCGTTTGGGACAGGGAGGGTGGCTACACCTTC. J is TRBJ1-2 and V is TRBV29-1; 9 positions match TRBD1. J gave up 7 bases and V 5 bases, and 5 bases lay outside the gene matches. The CDR3 is 12 residues long. Germline CDR1 and CDR2: SQVTM and ANQGSEA.

This clonotype was recorded at least ten times. This chain connects TRBV7-9 to TRBJ2-5, with D possibly matching TRBD2 (7 bases). Trimming removed 3 bases from V and 5 bases from J, with 16 bases in between. The CDR3 loop spans 15 amino acids. From germline, CDR1 is SEHNR and CDR2 FQNEAQ (reference sequence). The DNA for the CDR3 is TGTGCCAGCAGCTTCGCCGGGGGGCCCCTGGAGACCCAGTACTTC. This codes for CASSFAGGPLETQYF.

This chain uses TRBV6-5 with TRBJ2-5, with D possibly being TRBD1 (7 bases). V lost 5 bases and J 7 bases, leaving 20 bases between the germline ends. Germline assignment: CDR1 MNHEY and CDR2 SVGAGI. This CDR3 region has 15 residues. The CDR3 protein is CASSQGDFLLRTQYF. The CDR3 nucleotides are TGTGCCAGCAGTCAGGGGGACTTTCTATTACGGACCCAGTACTTC.

This clonotype was seen many times. A read error may be the cause here, since a much bigger clone is one base away. The chain combines TRBV13 with TRBJ2-7; the D gene is possibly TRBD1 (5 bases). This CDR3 is built from 13 residues. The ends were cut back, 4 bases at V and 0 bases at J, with 7 bases in the middle. Germline V CDR1 and CDR2: PRHDT, FYEKMQ (reference sequence). The CDR3 coding sequence is TGTGCCAGCAGCTCAGACAGCTCCTACGAGCAGTACTTC. Translating gives CASSSDSSYEQYF. Combining the CDR3 with reference TRBV13 and TRBJ2-7 gives the whole variable domain AAGVIQSPRHLIKEKRETATLKCYPIPRHDTVYWYQQGPGQDPQFLISFYEKMQSDKGSIPDRFSAQQFSDYHSELNMSSLELGDSALYFCASSSDSSYEQYFGPGTRLTVT.

The CDR3 DNA reads as TGTGCCACCAGCTCACGGACAGGGGATCAGCCCCAGCATTTT. It yields the protein CATSSRTGDQPQHF. The chain links TRBV15 to TRBJ1-5, with TRBD1 matching 9 bases. CDR1 and CDR2 from the germline V gene are LNHNV and YYDKDF (reference sequence). The CDR3 is 14 residues long. V was pared by 5 bases and J by 5 bases, with 4 bases of the junction left unmatched.

The CDR3 loop reads CASSLARVNSPLHF. CDR3 sequence (DNA): TGTGCCAGCAGCTTGGCCAGGGTGAATTCACCCCTCCACTTT. The rearrangement joins TRBV5-8 to TRBJ1-6, with D possibly being TRBD1 (5 bases). This CDR3 comprises 14 residues. Germline CDR1 SGHTS, CDR2 YDEGEE. Trimming shortened V by 0 bases and J by 7 bases, and 8 bases separated the two germline ends.

This clonotype was detected a few times. V usage is TRBV12-3 or TRBV12-4 and J usage is TRBJ1-4, with D possibly TRBD1 on 5 matching bases. Trimming took 7 bases from V and 4 from J, leaving 10 bases between them. The CDR3 length is 13 residues. The CDR3 region has the DNA TGTGCCAGCACCGGGACCAATAATGAAAAACTGTTTTTT. Protein sequence: CASTGTNNEKLFF.

A few counts support this clonotype. The chain is built from TRBV11-2 and TRBJ1-1; maybe TRBD1 (5 bases). Germline values: CDR1 SGHAT, CDR2 FQNNGV. Trimming removed 1 base at V and 4 bases at J, with 19 bases between. This CDR3 region has 17 residues. The CDR3 sequence is CASSLGGTVGRGTEAFF. In DNA form, the CDR3 reads TGTGCCAGCAGCTTAGGGGGGACTGTCGGAAGGGGCACTGAAGCTTTCTTT.

The chain is built from TRBV6-5 and TRBJ1-4; perhaps TRBD1 as D (5 bases). The ends were cut back, 6 bases at V and 4 bases at J, with 21 bases in the middle. Germline-derived CDR1 and CDR2 are MNHEY and SVGAGI. The CDR3 totals 17 residues. CDR3 nucleotides: TGTGCCAGCAGCCCAACTAGCGGGGGGTGGAATAATGAAAAACTGTTTTTT. As protein: CASSPTSGGWNNEKLFF.

Note on this clonotype: This may come from a read error, since a much larger clone is one base off. The chain employs TRBV20-1 and TRBJ2-7, with unresolved D. CDR3 length equals 13 residues. The germline V gene has CDR1 DFQATT and CDR2 SNEGSKA (reference sequence). The CDR3 protein is CNASDGALYEQYF. CDR3 DNA: TGCAATGCTTCAGACGGAGCCTTATACGAGCAGTACTTC.

The V gene is TRBV20-1, the J gene TRBJ2-3, with TRBD2 identical over 12 bases. The V and J ends lost 5 bases and 3 bases, in that order; junction bases with no gene match: 3. The CDR3 has 14 amino acids. Germline-derived CDR1 and CDR2 are DFQATT and SNEGSKA (reference sequence). CDR3 in amino acids: CSAPGTSGTDTQYF. CDR3 bases: TGCAGTGCTCCCGGGACTAGCGGGACAGATACGCAGTATTTT.

V usage is TRBV11-2 and J usage is TRBJ2-5, with TRBD2 matching over 9 bases. V lost 5 bases and J lost 6; bases outside the gene matches: 10. CDR3 size: 15 residues. The germline V gene has CDR1 SGHAT and CDR2 FQNNGV. This chain's CDR3 is CASSPLRGGTKTQYF. The DNA for the CDR3 is TGTGCCAGCAGCCCCTTGCGGGGGGGCACGAAGACCCAGTACTTC.

The chain has TRBV24-1 and TRBJ1-1; 9 bases align to TRBD1. Trimming removed 5 bases from V and 5 bases from J; junction bases left unmatched: 8. The CDR3 sequence is 15 residues long. Germline CDR1 is KGHDR and CDR2 is SFDVKD. This CDR3 is CATSVAGQGVTEAFF. CDR3 coding DNA: TGTGCCACCAGTGTCGCGGGACAGGGAGTAACTGAAGCTTTCTTT.

This clonotype appeared a few times. This sequence joins TRBV27 and TRBJ2-7; possibly TRBD2 for D (7 bases). The CDR3 runs to 11 residues. CDR1 is MNHEY, CDR2 SMNVEV, per germline (reference sequence). V lost 10 bases to trimming and J lost 6 bases, with 13 bases between them. The CDR3 protein is CATKGGAEQYF. The CDR3 coding sequence is TGTGCCACCAAGGGGGGGGCCGAGCAGTACTTC.

This CDR3 reads CASSFRDNYGYTF. As DNA, the CDR3 is TGTGCCAGCAGTTTCCGGGACAACTATGGCTACACCTTC. The chain links TRBV6-5 to TRBJ1-2; D possibly corresponds to TRBD1 (5 bases). Trimming pared 4 bases from V and 2 bases from J, leaving 8 bases between. This CDR3 contains 13 residues. Germline CDR1 and CDR2: MNHEY and SVGAGI.

CDR3: CASSTQGQGASKTQYF. CDR3 sequence (DNA): TGTGCCAGTAGTACACAGGGACAGGGGGCATCGAAGACCCAGTACTTC. The chain is built from TRBV19 and TRBJ2-5; 12 bases match TRBD1. The CDR3 loop spans 16 amino acids. Per the germline V gene, CDR1 is LNHDA and CDR2 is SQIVND (reference sequence). Germline trimming cut 4 bases from V and 6 bases from J; bases unmatched to any gene: 9.

The rearrangement joins TRBV19 to TRBJ1-5; the match to TRBD1 covers 12 bases. After removal of 3 bases from V and 6 bases from J, the junction contained 12 bases not matched to a gene. This CDR3 comprises 18 residues. Germline V CDR1 and CDR2: LNHDA, SQIVND (reference sequence). Written as DNA, the CDR3 is TGTGCCAGTAGTATGGGGGACAGGGGGCCTTCTGGGGCTCAGCCCCAGCATTTT. Its protein is CASSMGDRGPSGAQPQHF.

This clonotype was seen more than once but under ten times. Germline and junction disagree at one end, which may indicate a read error. This chain links TRBV7-7 with TRBJ2-5; D unresolved. The CDR3 runs 13 residues. The germline gives CDR1 SSHAT, CDR2 FNYEAQ (reference sequence). CDR3 protein: CASSLTHQETQYF. The CDR3 DNA sequence: TGTGCTAGCAGCTTAACACATCAAGAGACCCAGTACTTC. Full variable domain (remainder filled in from reference TRBV7-7 and TRBJ2-5): GAGVSQSPRYKVTKRGQDVTLRCDPISSHATLYWYQQALGQGPEFLTYFNYEAQPDKSGLPSDRFSAERPEGSISTLTIQRTEQRDSAMYRCASSLTHQETQYFGPGTRLLVL.

On this clonotype: A much larger clone differs from this one at a single base, so this may be a read error. The rearrangement links TRBV20-1 to TRBJ2-5; D might be TRBD1 (5 bases). Germline loops: CDR1 DFQATT, CDR2 SNEGSKA (reference sequence). The CDR3 extends over 14 amino acids. The CDR3 DNA reads TGCAGTGCTAGACTTGACAGATTCCAAGAGACCCGGTACTTC. Its translation: CSARLDRFQETRYF.